Listed below are T cell receptor beta chains from one sample, sequenced in a study of chemoradiotherapy in HPV16-positive cancers. Profiled with immunoSEQ multiplex PCR; TCRdb holds only in-frame clones, not every one. The sample has more than 20,000 clones; more than 75% are singletons. This sample comprised blood, obtained from a patient who underwent chemoradiotherapy. All receptors derive from a human donor with HPV-associated anogenital cancer. Each CDR3 is given with its conserved first and last residue. D genes are given only for firm matches.

J gene,D gene,V gene,CDR3 protein
TRBJ2-1,TRBD2,TRBV7-9,CASNGGNYEQFF
TRBJ2-3,.,TRBV9,CASSSSGQGSTDTQYF
TRBJ1-3,.,TRBV6-5,CASRGPGNTIYF
TRBJ1-1,.,TRBV7-2,CASSLEGLTEAFF
TRBJ1-4,TRBD1,TRBV30,CAWRPGTGAGDEKLFF
TRBJ1-4,TRBD1,TRBV25-1,CASSAHPGTEHNEKLFF
TRBJ2-5,.,TRBV7-2,CASSRYFSPGIQETQYF
TRBJ2-1,.,TRBV11-3,CASSLAGPSYNEQFF
TRBJ1-1,.,TRBV5-1,CASSLAGLDSNPEAFF
TRBJ2-1,.,TRBV28,CASSSLLGEQFF
TRBJ2-3,.,TRBV9,CASSAGGTDTQYF
TRBJ2-1,.,TRBV5-6,CASSPEGSDPLYNEQFF
TRBJ1-5,.,TRBV7-2,CASSLEINQPQHF
TRBJ1-1,.,TRBV12-5,CASGLVENTEAFF
TRBJ2-7,.,TRBV7-2,CASSSQRYEQYF
TRBJ2-1,.,TRBV7-7,CASSLDRGGNEQFF
TRBJ2-3,.,TRBV7-9,CASSPRRGHTGQYF
TRBJ2-1,.,TRBV6-5,CASSYVGSPNEQFF
TRBJ1-1,.,TRBV15,CATSPRQGRMNTEAFF
TRBJ2-2,.,TRBV7-8,CASSHRVSAGELFF
TRBJ2-2,.,TRBV5-4,CASSLKRANTGELFF
TRBJ1-2,TRBD1,TRBV28,CASSLFISGGGYGYTF
TRBJ1-1,.,TRBV7-6,CASSLKRNTEAFF
TRBJ2-1,.,TRBV7-9,CASSPGTGSSYNEQFF
TRBJ1-2,.,TRBV19,CASSTPLANYGYTF
TRBJ1-1,.,TRBV29-1,CSVRSGFGAFF
TRBJ1-1,.,TRBV6-5,CASSRGMNTEAFF
TRBJ2-1,TRBD2,TRBV7-9,CASSPTSGRIDEQFF
TRBJ1-6,TRBD1,TRBV25-1,CASSEEGRGFNSPLHF
TRBJ2-5,.,TRBV5-1,CASSPVGDVQETQYF
TRBJ1-5,.,TRBV7-9,CASSLGDQPQHF
TRBJ2-7,.,TRBV5-4,CASSLVGGTYEQYF
TRBJ1-4,TRBD1,TRBV7-8,CASSSAGTGDEKLFF
TRBJ2-6,TRBD1,TRBV9,CASSILTGAGANVLTF
TRBJ1-1,.,TRBV7-8,CASSPLADTEAFF
TRBJ1-1,.,TRBV9,CASSAGQSLSLNTEAFF